A single sample is the source of the 5 T cell receptor beta chains below, sequenced in a study of a mutant IDH1 vaccine in newly diagnosed glioma. These receptors have no known antigen. The time point is: week 47, end of study. Each dose delivered 300 ug of mutant IDH1 20-mer peptide subcutaneously with imiquimod. TCRdb's copy holds only in-frame clones and misses some; the assay was immunoSEQ multiplex PCR. The sample records around 65,000 clones, around 83% being singletons. The material sequenced was PBMCs, taken from a glioma patient whose treatment included an IDH1 peptide vaccine. All receptors derive from a man between 25 and 39 years old with glioma.

In nucleotides, the CDR3 is TGTGCCAGAGGCCACTCCGGATCTGAGCAGTTCTTC. This gives the protein CARGHSGSEQFF. The chain has TRBV2 and TRBJ2-1, with no clear D. In germline, CDR1 is SNHLY, CDR2 FYNNEI. The germline V and J ends were trimmed by 9 bases and 9 bases, with 15 bases remaining between them. The CDR3 consists of 12 residues.

The chain has TRBV19 and TRBJ2-7; D not resolved. The V end was cut by 1 base, the J end by 2 bases, with 6 bases between. Germline CDR1 is LNHDA and CDR2 is SQIVND (reference sequence). The CDR3 totals 13 residues. The chain's CDR3 is CASSIAGTYEQYF. In nucleotides, the CDR3 is TGTGCCAGTAGTATAGCAGGTACCTACGAGCAGTACTTC.

The chain employs TRBV7-9 and TRBJ2-5, with TRBD1 matching over 11 bases. Per the germline V gene, CDR1 is SEHNR and CDR2 is FQNEAQ (reference sequence). V shed 6 bases, J shed 4 bases, and the junction held 4 bases outside the gene matches. The CDR3 is 14 residues long. The CDR3 is CASSTGTGGETQYF. The DNA for the CDR3 is TGTGCCAGCAGTACCGGGACAGGGGGAGAGACCCAGTACTTC.

A word on this clone: It may be a read error: a sequence one base away is much more abundant. The V and J genes are TRBV5-4 and TRBJ2-6; 7 bases are shared with TRBD1. The V gene's germline CDR1 is SGHNT and CDR2 YYREEE (reference sequence). This CDR3 has 17 residues. The CDR3 protein is CASSSRDSSSGANVLIF. CDR3 nucleotide sequence: TGTGCCAGCAGCTCCCGGGACAGCTCATCTGGGGCCAACGTCCTGATTTTC.

The chain recombines TRBV19 with TRBJ1-5; tentative D call: TRBD1 (6 bases). There are 13 residues in the CDR3. The ends were cut back, 6 bases at V and 3 bases at J, with 9 bases in the middle. From germline, CDR1 is LNHDA and CDR2 SQIVND (reference sequence). The CDR3 spells CASSTGFNQPQHF. The CDR3 bases are TGTGCCAGTAGCACAGGGTTCAATCAGCCCCAGCATTTT.